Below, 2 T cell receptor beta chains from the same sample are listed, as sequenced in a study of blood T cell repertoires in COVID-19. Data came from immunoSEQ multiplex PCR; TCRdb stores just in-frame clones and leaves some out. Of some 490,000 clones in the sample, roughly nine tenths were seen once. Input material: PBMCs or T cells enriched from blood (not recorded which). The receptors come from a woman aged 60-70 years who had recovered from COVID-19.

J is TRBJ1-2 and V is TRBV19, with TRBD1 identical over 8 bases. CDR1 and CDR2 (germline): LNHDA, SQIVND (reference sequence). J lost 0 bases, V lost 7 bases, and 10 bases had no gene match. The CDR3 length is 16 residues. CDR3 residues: CASKRGQVPANYGYTF. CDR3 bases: TGTGCCAGTAAGAGGGGACAGGTGCCAGCTAACTATGGCTACACCTTC.

The DNA for the CDR3 is TGTGCCAGCAGCGCGACAGGGACTAGCGGGGGCGGGGAGCTGTTTTTT. It yields the protein CASSATGTSGGGELFF. The rearrangement uses TRBV9 and TRBJ2-2; the match to TRBD2 covers 14 bases. V trimming: 3 bases; J trimming: 7 bases; junction bases outside the gene matches: 5. The CDR3 runs 16 residues. Germline values: CDR1 SGDLS, CDR2 YYNGEE.